Shown below are 18 T cell receptor beta chains from a single sample sequenced in a study of spatial heterogeneity in lung cancer. Study-level results: Tumor mutation count correlated with how many alpha and beta TCRs expanded intratumorally.

The time point denotes: sample taken at primary tumor resection. Their antigens remain unidentified. TCRdb called the 5' RACE reads again in MiXCR, with one record for every CDR3 protein. Among 9,800 or so distinct CDR3 sequences listed, over 6% were seen once. Material: lung tumor tissue, obtained at surgery. The receptor set was obtained from a male donor with early-stage non-small cell lung cancer.

This clonotype has a count of ten or more. This beta chain is off target for a library built for alpha chains, so its abundance means little. The rearrangement joins TRBV20-1 to TRBJ2-1; 10 bases are shared with TRBD2. V gave up 5 bases and J gave up 1 base; unmatched junction bases: 2. Germline V CDR1 and CDR2: DFQATT, SNEGSKA (reference sequence). The CDR3 loop spans 14 amino acids. The CDR3 is CSAWTSGSYNEQFF. DNA for the CDR3: TGCAGTGCTTGGACTAGCGGATCCTACAATGAGCAGTTCTTC.

This clonotype has a count of ten or more. Since the library was made to target alpha chains, this beta chain is a stray read and its abundance is not meaningful. This chain links TRBV20-1 with TRBJ2-5; 10 nucleotides align to TRBD1. The CDR3 runs 13 residues. Germline V lookup: CDR1 DFQATT, CDR2 SNEGSKA (reference sequence). Trimming removed 5 bases from V and 5 bases from J; junction bases left unmatched: 5. CDR3 amino acids: CSASGTGVETQYF. The DNA of the CDR3 is TGCAGTGCTTCCGGGACAGGGGTGGAGACCCAGTACTTC.

This clonotype has a count of ten or more. As an off-target read in a library built for alpha chains, this beta chain has a frequency of little significance. This chain links TRBV20-1 with TRBJ1-1; 7 bases map to TRBD1. The CDR3 spans 16 residues. Looked up from germline, CDR1 is DFQATT and CDR2 is SNEGSKA (reference sequence). Here the CDR3 reads CRLSRSQTGSNTEAFF. The DNA for the CDR3 is TGCCGCCTTAGTCGTTCGCAGACAGGGTCGAACACTGAAGCTTTCTTT.

About this clonotype itself: Since it is a stray read in a library aimed at alpha chains, this beta chain has a size that is not meaningful. The rearrangement joins TRBV4-3 to TRBJ1-1; the match to TRBD1 covers 8 bases. Germline V CDR1 and CDR2: LGHNA, YSLEER. The V segment lost 4 bases and the J segment 3 bases; nucleotides outside the gene matches: 4. The CDR3 has 14 amino acids. CDR3: CASSRGTGYTEAFF. The CDR3, as DNA: TGCGCCAGCAGCCGAGGGACAGGCTACACTGAAGCTTTCTTT.

This clonotype appeared many times. Found in a library prepared for alpha chains, this beta chain is an off-target read, and its abundance has little meaning. V and J are TRBV28 and TRBJ2-5; the match to TRBD2 covers 7 bases. The V segment lost 8 bases and the J segment 5 bases; nucleotides outside the gene matches: 8. This CDR3 has 13 residues. Germline V lookup: CDR1 MDHEN, CDR2 SYDVKM. CDR3: CASARLAGETQYF. As DNA, the CDR3 is TGTGCCAGCGCGAGACTAGCCGGGGAGACCCAGTACTTC.

This clonotype was recorded at least ten times. This beta chain represents an off-target read in a library built for alpha chains; its size is of limited meaning. The J gene is TRBJ2-3, the V gene TRBV4-1; 7 positions match TRBD2. V dropped 0 bases and J dropped 4; count of bases not matched to a gene: 7. This CDR3 is 16 amino acids long. Germline CDR1 MGHRA, CDR2 YSYEKL. The CDR3 sequence: CASSQERREYADTQYF. In nucleotides, the CDR3 is TGCGCCAGCAGCCAAGAAAGGCGGGAGTACGCAGATACGCAGTATTTT.

In this sample, this clonotype is medium-sized (0.01 to 0.1%). This beta chain lies outside the target of a library built for alpha chains; its clone size means little. V and J are TRBV14 and TRBJ2-1; D possibly uses TRBD1 or TRBD2 (7 bases each). Germline CDR1 is SGHDN and CDR2 is FVKESK. V was cut by 0 bases and J by 9 bases, with 9 bases left in between. The CDR3 consists of 13 residues. CDR3 sequence (DNA): TGTGCCAGCAGCCAAGACAGGGGGGGTGAGCAGTTCTTC. Protein sequence: CASSQDRGGEQFF.

This clonotype was seen repeatedly, ten times or more. The library was designed around alpha chains, so this beta chain is a stray read whose abundance carries little weight. The V gene is TRBV4-1, the J gene TRBJ1-4, with D hard to call. V was cut by 0 bases and J by 8 bases, with 13 bases left in between. The CDR3 runs 15 residues. Germline lookup yields CDR1 MGHRA and CDR2 YSYEKL. CDR3 nucleotide sequence: TGCGCCAGCAGCCAAGATCCGGGGTTTGACGAAAAACTGTTTTTT. Translated, it gives CASSQDPGFDEKLFF.

This clonotype was seen at least ten times. A library prepared for alpha chains yielded this beta chain as an off-target read; its size is of little meaning. The gene calls are TRBV24-1 and TRBJ1-5; D gene unclear. From germline, CDR1 is KGHDR and CDR2 SFDVKD. Trimming removed 1 base from V and 4 bases from J, with 1 base in between. This CDR3 has 12 amino acids. In DNA, the CDR3 is TGTGCCACCAGTGATTTAAATCAGCCCCAGCATTTT. Translating it yields CATSDLNQPQHF.

This clonotype was picked up many times. Because this beta chain is a stray read in a library intended to capture alpha chains, its abundance should not be given much weight. The chain couples TRBV24-1 to TRBJ2-3; 7 bases are a match to TRBD2. V dropped 12 bases and J dropped 3; count of bases not matched to a gene: 8. The CDR3 consists of 13 residues. Germline-derived CDR1 and CDR2 are KGHDR and SFDVKD. CDR3 region: CAAALGRTDTQYF. Here the CDR3 DNA reads TGTGCCGCCGCACTCGGGAGGACAGATACGCAGTATTTT.

Details on this clonotype: This beta chain slipped into a library made for alpha chains as a stray read, so its size is not meaningful. The V and J genes are TRBV30 and TRBJ1-1; tentative D call: TRBD1 (6 bases). CDR3 length: 14 amino acids. CDR1 is GTSNPN and CDR2 is SVGIG in the germline V gene (reference sequence). The V end was cut by 4 bases, the J end by 4 bases, with 16 bases between. CDR3 DNA: TGTGCCTGGACCCCGATGGGAGGGGGCACTGAAGCTTTCTTT. This translates into CAWTPMGGGTEAFF. Together with reference TRBV30 and TRBJ1-1, the CDR3 gives the full variable domain: SQTIHQWPATLVQPVGSPLSLECTVEGTSNPNLYWYRQAAGRGLQLLFYSVGIGQISSEVPQNLSASRPQDRQFILSSKKLLLSDSGFYLCAWTPMGGGTEAFFGQGTRLTVV.

This clonotype has a count of ten or more. This beta chain is off target for a library built for alpha chains, so its abundance means little. The chain joins TRBV4-1 to TRBJ2-5; D unresolved. The germline V gene encodes CDR1 MGHRA and CDR2 YSYEKL. With 0 bases removed from V and 11 bases from J, the gap between germline ends came to 16 bases. CDR3 length: 14 amino acids. The CDR3 spells CASSQDRGSAGQYF. Here the CDR3 DNA reads TGCGCCAGCAGCCAAGACCGCGGATCCGCAGGACAGTACTTC.

This clonotype is categorized as medium-sized. Being off target in a library aimed at alpha chains, this beta chain has a size of little meaning. The V gene is TRBV5-1, the J gene TRBJ1-1, with TRBD1 as a possible D gene (6 bases). Trimming took off 0 bases at V and 4 bases at J, with 13 bases between the two ends. CDR1 SGHRS and CDR2 YFSETQ come from the germline V gene. The CDR3 totals 15 residues. CDR3 DNA sequence: TGCGCCAGCAGCTTGGTGGGGGGCTCGGGCACTGAAGCTTTCTTT. Amino acids: CASSLVGGSGTEAFF. Full variable domain (missing parts from reference TRBV5-1 and TRBJ1-1): KAGVTQTPRYLIKTRGQQVTLSCSPISGHRSVSWYQQTPGQGLQFLFEYFSETQRNKGNFPGRFSGRQFSNSRSEMNVSTLELGDSALYLCASSLVGGSGTEAFFGQGTRLTVV.

This clonotype was counted at least ten times. Since the library was made to target alpha chains, this beta chain is a stray read and its abundance is not meaningful. The V and J genes are TRBV19 and TRBJ1-4; 7 bases match TRBD1. The germline V gene encodes CDR1 LNHDA and CDR2 SQIVND (reference sequence). J lost 9 bases, V lost 6 bases, and 10 bases had no gene match. The CDR3 totals 14 residues. Here the CDR3 DNA reads TGTGCCAGTAGCGATCGGGACAGCCTCAAAAAACTGTTTTTT. Translation: CASSDRDSLKKLFF.

This clonotype is categorized as medium-sized. As an off-target read in a library built for alpha chains, this beta chain has a frequency of little significance. The V call is TRBV6-2 or TRBV6-3, the J call TRBJ2-7, with D unresolved. Germline V gene sequence: CDR1 MNHEY, CDR2 SVGEGT. The V end lost 0 bases, the J end lost 4 bases, and 4 bases lay between the germline ends. The CDR3 extends over 12 amino acids. This CDR3 is CASSYSRYEQYF. CDR3 in DNA: TGTGCCAGCAGTTACTCGCGGTACGAGCAGTACTTC.

The sample holds many counts of this clonotype. With the library built for alpha chains, this beta chain is off target and its frequency is not meaningful. The J gene is TRBJ2-1, the V gene TRBV6-2 or TRBV6-3; TRBD1 might be the D (6 bases). Deletions cut 5 bases from V and 6 bases from J, with 11 bases between. The CDR3 spans 13 residues. Germline CDR1 and CDR2: MNHEY and SVGEGT. The CDR3 DNA is TGTGCCAGCAGTAGTACAGGGTCCAATGAGCAGTTCTTC. It translates to CASSSTGSNEQFF.

This clonotype was detected many times. This beta chain was picked up by a library intended for alpha chains and is off target, so its count carries little meaning. V gene TRBV20-1 combines with J gene TRBJ2-5; 8 bases map to TRBD2. The CDR3 sequence is 13 residues long. V dropped 5 bases and J dropped 3; count of bases not matched to a gene: 5. In germline, CDR1 is DFQATT, CDR2 SNEGSKA (reference sequence). The CDR3 bases are TGCAGTGCTCCCCCGGGACTAGAAGAGACCCAGTACTTC. Protein sequence: CSAPPGLEETQYF.

This clonotype was recorded at least ten times. The library was prepared for alpha chains; this beta chain is a stray read, so its frequency means little. This chain joins TRBV20-1 and TRBJ2-7, with 8 bases fitting TRBD1. CDR1 is DFQATT and CDR2 is SNEGSKA in the germline V gene (reference sequence). Trimming at V came to 5 bases and at J to 0 bases, leaving 6 bases not matched to a gene. This CDR3 region has 14 residues. The CDR3 sequence is CSAWTGTSSYEQYF. CDR3 DNA: TGCAGTGCTTGGACAGGGACATCCTCCTACGAGCAGTACTTC.